These 4 T cell receptor beta chains were sequenced from one sample in a study of blood T cell repertoires in COVID-19. Libraries were prepared by immunoSEQ multiplex PCR; TCRdb keeps only in-frame clonotypes and omits some of them. In the table there are 220,000 or so clones, 84% of which are singletons. Sequenced input: peripheral blood. These receptors all come from a woman aged 60-75 years who had recovered from COVID-19.

Regarding this clone: The same CDR3 arises from other DNA sequences in this sample as well. This sequence joins TRBV5-1 and TRBJ2-3, with 9 positions matching TRBD2. J gave up 2 bases and V 0 bases, and 4 bases lay outside the gene matches. The CDR3 runs 16 residues. Per germline, CDR1 SGHRS and CDR2 YFSETQ. The CDR3 DNA reads TGCGCCAGCAGCTTGGGACTAGCGGATTCCACAGATACGCAGTATTTT. Its translation: CASSLGLADSTDTQYF.

This chain connects TRBV6-2 or TRBV6-3 to TRBJ1-2; 9 positions agree with TRBD1. The length of the CDR3 is 16 residues. Germline CDR1 reads MNHEY; CDR2 reads SVGEGT. V trimming: 6 bases; J trimming: 8 bases; junction bases outside the gene matches: 16. The CDR3: CASSLTRPGQGKGYTF. The CDR3 nucleotides read TGTGCCAGCAGCCTTACAAGGCCGGGACAGGGTAAAGGCTACACCTTC.

J is TRBJ1-3 and V is TRBV27; maybe TRBD1 (5 bases). Germline CDR1 MNHEY, CDR2 SMNVEV (reference sequence). The CDR3 has 16 residues. Trimming pared 6 bases from V and 5 bases from J, leaving 20 bases between. CDR3 amino acids: CASSRSQGGLRNTIYF. The CDR3 DNA follows: TGTGCCAGCAGCCGAAGTCAGGGAGGGCTTAGAAACACCATATATTTT.

V and J are TRBV19 and TRBJ1-2; 7 bases line up with TRBD1. Germline CDR1 LNHDA, CDR2 SQIVND (reference sequence). This CDR3 region has 17 residues. V lost 4 bases and J lost 4; bases outside the gene matches: 15. CDR3 bases: TGTGCCAGTAGTAACCGCCCGACAGGGTCCCGGATCTATGGCTACACCTTC. Translated: CASSNRPTGSRIYGYTF.